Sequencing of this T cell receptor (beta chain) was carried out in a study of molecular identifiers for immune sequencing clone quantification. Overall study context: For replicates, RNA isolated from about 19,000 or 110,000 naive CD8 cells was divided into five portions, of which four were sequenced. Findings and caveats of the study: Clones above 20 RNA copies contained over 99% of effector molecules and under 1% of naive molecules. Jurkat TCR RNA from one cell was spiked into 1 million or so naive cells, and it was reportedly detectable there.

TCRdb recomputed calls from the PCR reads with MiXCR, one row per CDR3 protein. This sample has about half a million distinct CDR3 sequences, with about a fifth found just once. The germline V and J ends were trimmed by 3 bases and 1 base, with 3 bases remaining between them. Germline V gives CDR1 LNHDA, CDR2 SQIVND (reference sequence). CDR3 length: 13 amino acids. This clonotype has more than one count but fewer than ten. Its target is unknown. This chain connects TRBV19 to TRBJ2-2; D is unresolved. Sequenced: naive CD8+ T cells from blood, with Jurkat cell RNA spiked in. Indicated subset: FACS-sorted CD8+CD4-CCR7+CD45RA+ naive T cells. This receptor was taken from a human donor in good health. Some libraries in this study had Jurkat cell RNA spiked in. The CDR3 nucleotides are TGTGCCAGTAGTATTTGGAACACCGGGGAGCTGTTTTTT. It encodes CASSIWNTGELFF.